This TCR beta chain originates from a study of cytomegalovirus exposure and HLA in healthy donors. Notes on the study in general: High specificity and sensitivity for cytomegalovirus status were reported for the classifier. There were about 160 TCR beta chains listed as cytomegalovirus-associated.

Repertoires were generated with immunoSEQ multiplex PCR, while TCRdb's copy carries only in-frame clones and drops some. The sample lists about 120,000 clones; around 88% were seen once. It was the roughly 120-subject validation cohort, separate from the approximately 620-subject first cohort, to which the donors belonged. The CDR3 sequence is 11 residues long. Per germline, CDR1 DFQATT and CDR2 SNEGSKA (reference sequence). Concerning this clone: Its antigen is unidentified. One junction end disagrees with the germline gene, perhaps due to a read error.

The TCR comes from a man aged 18 to 29 in good health and CMV-seronegative. The genes are TRBV20-1 and TRBJ2-4; 10 nucleotides align to TRBD2. The sample consisted of PBMCs. The CDR3 region has the DNA TGCAGTGCTAACAAGCCGGGACTAGCGAACTTC. This codes for CSANKPGLANF.